These 2 T cell receptor beta chains originate from one sample sequenced in a study of T cell responses to AZD1222 COVID-19 vaccine. TCRdb's table, derived via immunoSEQ multiplex PCR, lists solely in-frame clones and lacks some. The table has under 60,000 clones, approximately 89% seen once. The starting material was peripheral blood, obtained 28 days after the second AZD1222 dose. Receptors were obtained from an adult who received the AZD1222 COVID-19 vaccine.

This clone was found once. V is TRBV20-1 and J is TRBJ2-7, with no clear D. The length of the CDR3 is 10 residues. The germline V and J ends were trimmed by 3 bases and 3 bases, with 3 bases remaining between them. Germline CDR1 and CDR2: DFQATT and SNEGSKA (reference sequence). The CDR3 nucleotides read TGCAGTGCTAGGTACTACGAGCAGTACTTC. Its protein product is CSARYYEQYF.

The gene calls are TRBV6-5 and TRBJ2-3; D is unclear. The CDR3 contains 14 residues. The germline V gene has CDR1 MNHEY and CDR2 SVGAGI. Trimming removed 2 bases from V and 0 bases from J, with 6 bases in between. Here the CDR3 DNA reads TGTGCCAGCAGTTACAGGGTAAGCACAGATACGCAGTATTTT. Translating gives CASSYRVSTDTQYF.